Listed below are T cell receptor beta chains from one sample, sequenced in a study of blood T cell repertoires in COVID-19. Libraries were prepared by immunoSEQ multiplex PCR; TCRdb keeps only in-frame clonotypes and omits some of them. Of around 250,000 clones in the sample, about 87% are singletons; the top ten hold less than 10%. The sample was peripheral blood. Receptors originate from a human donor in a cohort sampled during active COVID-19. Each CDR3 is given without its conserved first and last residue.

v_gene,CDR3aa
TRBV27,ASSLSRLAGGSKTDTQY
TRBV19,ASTPPWSQETQY
TRBV4-1,ASSQVVASNDEQF
TRBV12-3/TRBV12-4,ASRRGQTSPLH
TRBV5-5,ASSLGLTSGKETQY
TRBV19,ASSSRPGNEKLF
TRBV9,ASSRTSGRVNEQF
TRBV9,ASSALLGYGEQY
TRBV9,ASSAGTGYNQPQH
TRBV6-1,ASSDAIRGSPLH